This T cell receptor (beta chain) emerged from a study of CD8 T cells in Susac syndrome. The V end lost 4 bases, the J end lost 3 bases, and 10 bases lay between the germline ends. CDR3 length: 13 residues. Germline assignment: CDR1 SGHRS and CDR2 YFSETQ. Multiple sclerosis controls were treatment-naive patients with stable or active relapsing-remitting disease. The RNA input was about 0.45 to 1 ug, and it was reverse transcribed with random hexamers. Across 54 Vbeta and 13 Jbeta, TCR beta CDR3 was amplified with immunoSEQ multiplex PCR. MiXCR was run by TCRdb on the immunoSEQ multiplex PCR reads, yielding one entry per CDR3 protein. The data hold over 150,000 distinct CDR3 sequences, with around 93% observed a single time.

The specimen was CD4+ T cells from PBMCs. This clonotype was sampled from a human donor with multiple sclerosis. V gene TRBV5-1 combines with J gene TRBJ2-5; D possibly corresponds to TRBD1 (5 bases). CDR3 nucleotides: TGCGCCAGCAGCGGACACGTGAAAGAGACCCAGTACTTC. It specifies CASSGHVKETQYF.